Listed here are 10 T cell receptor beta chains from one sample, sequenced in a study of CD8 T cells in Susac syndrome. About 0.5 to 1 ug RNA was reverse transcribed with random hexamers. Via MiXCR, TCRdb re-called the immunoSEQ multiplex PCR reads, giving one row per CDR3 protein. This sample carries roughly 190,000 distinct CDR3 sequences, under 95% of them seen once, and the ten largest clones take approximately 0.1%. The sample was CD4+ T cells from PBMCs. The receptors were sampled from a human donor in good health.

This chain connects TRBV28 to TRBJ2-4; D tentatively fits TRBD1 or TRBD2 (5 bases each). This CDR3 has 12 residues. V was pared by 3 bases and J by 12 bases, with 12 bases between. The germline gives CDR1 MDHEN, CDR2 SYDVKM. The chain's CDR3 is CASSLAGTDQYF. The DNA for the CDR3 is TGTGCCAGCAGTTTGGCCGGGACGGATCAGTACTTC.

V and J are TRBV27 and TRBJ2-3; no clear D. The CDR3 runs to 13 residues. Germline V lookup: CDR1 MNHEY, CDR2 SMNVEV (reference sequence). V was trimmed by 5 bases and J by 1 base, leaving 7 bases between them. CDR3 sequence: CASSPLGTDTQYF. The CDR3 bases are TGTGCCAGCAGTCCCCTAGGCACAGATACGCAGTATTTT.

The genes are TRBV5-1 and TRBJ2-5, with D possibly matching TRBD2 (5 bases). CDR1 SGHRS and CDR2 YFSETQ come from the germline V gene. V was trimmed by 7 bases and J by 0 bases, leaving 10 bases between them. This CDR3 has 13 amino acids. The CDR3 loop reads CASGGGYQETQYF. CDR3 nucleotides: TGCGCCAGCGGTGGCGGGTACCAAGAGACCCAGTACTTC.

This chain links TRBV5-1 with TRBJ2-5; tentatively, D is TRBD1 or TRBD2 (6 bases each). V lost 5 bases, J lost 2 bases, and 10 bases lay in between. Germline CDR1 reads SGHRS; CDR2 reads YFSETQ. CDR3 length: 13 amino acids. In nucleotides, the CDR3 is TGCGCCAGCAGGAGGGGGGAGCAAGAGACCCAGTACTTC. Translated, it gives CASRRGEQETQYF.

The chain employs TRBV7-9 and TRBJ2-6; D may be TRBD1 or TRBD2 (5 bases each). The CDR3 loop spans 16 amino acids. The germline V gene encodes CDR1 SEHNR and CDR2 FQNEAQ (reference sequence). The V end lost 1 base, the J end lost 0 bases, and 7 bases lay between the germline ends. This CDR3 is CASSLGGYSGANVLTF. Written as DNA, the CDR3 is TGTGCCAGCAGCTTAGGGGGGTACTCTGGGGCCAACGTCCTGACTTTC.

This chain joins TRBV24-1 and TRBJ2-5; D may be TRBD2 (6 bases). V lost 3 bases and J 5 bases, leaving 6 bases between the germline ends. The germline V gene has CDR1 KGHDR and CDR2 SFDVKD. The CDR3 consists of 12 residues. CDR3 loop: CATSDAGETQYF. In DNA form, the CDR3 reads TGTGCCACCAGTGATGCGGGGGAGACCCAGTACTTC.

This clonotype appeared once. This chain joins TRBV18 and TRBJ2-2; no clear D. The length of the CDR3 is 15 residues. V was trimmed by 0 bases and J by 1 base, leaving 6 bases between them. Germline V gene data show CDR1 as KGHSH and CDR2 as LQKENI. The CDR3: CASSPPGKNTGELFF. DNA of the CDR3: TGTGCCAGCTCACCACCCGGCAAGAACACCGGGGAGCTGTTTTTT.

This chain joins TRBV25-1 and TRBJ1-2; no firm D call. The CDR3 length is 11 residues. The ends were cut back, 1 base at V and 8 bases at J, with 5 bases in the middle. Germline V CDR1 and CDR2: MGHDK, SYGVNS. CDR3 loop: CASSESRGYTF. The CDR3 DNA follows: TGTGCCAGCAGTGAATCTAGAGGCTACACCTTC.

V usage is TRBV3-1 and J usage is TRBJ1-1; TRBD1 aligns across 9 bases. Trimming cost V 4 bases and J 7 bases; bases outside gene matches: 7. The germline CDR1 and CDR2 sequences are LGHDT and YNNKEL (reference sequence). CDR3 length equals 14 residues. Written as DNA, the CDR3 is TGTGCCAGCAGCCTTGGGACAGGGAGAAATGAAGCTTTCTTT. Translation gives CASSLGTGRNEAFF.

V and J are TRBV19 and TRBJ2-3; D remains ambiguous. This CDR3 has 14 amino acids. From germline, CDR1 is LNHDA and CDR2 SQIVND (reference sequence). Trimming stripped 5 bases from V and 0 bases from J, with 9 bases between. CDR3 sequence reads: CASSAPDSTDTQYF. CDR3 bases: TGTGCCAGTAGTGCGCCAGACAGCACAGATACGCAGTATTTT.